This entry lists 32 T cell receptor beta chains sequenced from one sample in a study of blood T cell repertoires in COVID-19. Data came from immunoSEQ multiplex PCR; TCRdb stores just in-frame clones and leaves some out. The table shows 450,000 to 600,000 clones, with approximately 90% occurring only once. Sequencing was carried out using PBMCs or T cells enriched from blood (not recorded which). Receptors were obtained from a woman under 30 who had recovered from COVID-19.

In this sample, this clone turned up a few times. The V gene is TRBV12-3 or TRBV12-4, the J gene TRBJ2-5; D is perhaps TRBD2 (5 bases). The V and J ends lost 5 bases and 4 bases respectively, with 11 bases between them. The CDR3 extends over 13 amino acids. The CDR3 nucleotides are TGTGCCAGCAGTCTTGCTGAGGGAGAGACCCAGTACTTC. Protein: CASSLAEGETQYF.

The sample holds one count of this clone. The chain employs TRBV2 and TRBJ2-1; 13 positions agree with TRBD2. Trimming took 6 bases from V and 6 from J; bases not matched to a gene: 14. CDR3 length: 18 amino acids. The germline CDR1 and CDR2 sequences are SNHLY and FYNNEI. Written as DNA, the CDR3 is TGTGCCAGCAGCTTACTAGCGGGGGGGCTCAGTGTCGGCAATGAGCAGTTCTTC. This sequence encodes CASSLLAGGLSVGNEQFF.

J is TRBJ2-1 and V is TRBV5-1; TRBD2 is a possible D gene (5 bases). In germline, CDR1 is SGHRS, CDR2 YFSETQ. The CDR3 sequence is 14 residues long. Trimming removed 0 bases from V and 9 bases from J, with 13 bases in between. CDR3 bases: TGCGCCAGCAGCTTGGCCTCGGGGAGAGGTGAGCAGTTCTTC. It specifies CASSLASGRGEQFF. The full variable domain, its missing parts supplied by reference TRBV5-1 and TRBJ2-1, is KAGVTQTPRYLIKTRGQQVTLSCSPISGHRSVSWYQQTPGQGLQFLFEYFSETQRNKGNFPGRFSGRQFSNSRSEMNVSTLELGDSALYLCASSLASGRGEQFFGPGTRLTVL.

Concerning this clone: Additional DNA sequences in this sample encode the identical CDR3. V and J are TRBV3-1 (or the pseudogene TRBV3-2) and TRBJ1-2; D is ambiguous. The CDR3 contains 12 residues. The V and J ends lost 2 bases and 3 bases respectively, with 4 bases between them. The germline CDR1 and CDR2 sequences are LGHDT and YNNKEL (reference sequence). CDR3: CASSQRDYGYTF. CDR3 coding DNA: TGTGCCAGCAGCCAACGTGACTATGGCTACACCTTC.

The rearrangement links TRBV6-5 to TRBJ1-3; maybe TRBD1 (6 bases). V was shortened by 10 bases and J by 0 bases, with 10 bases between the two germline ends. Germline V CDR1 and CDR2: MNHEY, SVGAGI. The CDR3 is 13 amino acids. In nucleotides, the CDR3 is TGTGCCACCCGAGGGGGCTCTGGAAACACCATATATTTT. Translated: CATRGGSGNTIYF.

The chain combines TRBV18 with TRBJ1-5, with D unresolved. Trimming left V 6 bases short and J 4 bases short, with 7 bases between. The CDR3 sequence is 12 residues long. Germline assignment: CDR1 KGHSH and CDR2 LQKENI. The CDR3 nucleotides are TGTGCCAGCTCCTCCGAGAATCAGCCCCAGCATTTT. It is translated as CASSSENQPQHF.

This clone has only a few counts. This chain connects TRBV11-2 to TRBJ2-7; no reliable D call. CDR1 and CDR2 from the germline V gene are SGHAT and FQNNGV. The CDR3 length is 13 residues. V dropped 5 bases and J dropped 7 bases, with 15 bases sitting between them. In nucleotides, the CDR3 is TGTGCCAGCAGCCCTGCTTTATCGAGGGAGCAGTACTTC. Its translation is CASSPALSREQYF.

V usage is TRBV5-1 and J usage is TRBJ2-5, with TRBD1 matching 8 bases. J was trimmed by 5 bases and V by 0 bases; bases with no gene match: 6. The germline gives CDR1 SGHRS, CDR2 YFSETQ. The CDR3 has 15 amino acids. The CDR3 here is CASSLVGQGWETQYF. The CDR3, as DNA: TGCGCCAGCAGCTTGGTTGGACAGGGATGGGAGACCCAGTACTTC.

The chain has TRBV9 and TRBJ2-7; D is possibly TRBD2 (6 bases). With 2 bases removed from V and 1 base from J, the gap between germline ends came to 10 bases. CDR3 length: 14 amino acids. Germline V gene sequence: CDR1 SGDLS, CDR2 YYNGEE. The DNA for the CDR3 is TGTGCCAGCAGCGTTGATAGCGGTTCCTACGAGCAGTACTTC. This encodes CASSVDSGSYEQYF.

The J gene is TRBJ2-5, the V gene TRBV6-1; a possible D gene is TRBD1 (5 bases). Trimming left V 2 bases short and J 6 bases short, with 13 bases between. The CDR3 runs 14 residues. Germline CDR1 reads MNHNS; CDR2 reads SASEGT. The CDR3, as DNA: TGTGCCAGCAGTGAAATAAGGGGCGAGCAGACCCAGTACTTC. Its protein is CASSEIRGEQTQYF.

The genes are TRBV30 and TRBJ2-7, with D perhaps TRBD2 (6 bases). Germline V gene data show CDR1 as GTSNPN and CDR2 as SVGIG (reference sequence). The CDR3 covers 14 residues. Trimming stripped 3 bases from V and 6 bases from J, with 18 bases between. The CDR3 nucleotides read TGTGCCTGGAGGGACAATGGGCGTAGCGGCGAGCAGTACTTC. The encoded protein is CAWRDNGRSGEQYF.

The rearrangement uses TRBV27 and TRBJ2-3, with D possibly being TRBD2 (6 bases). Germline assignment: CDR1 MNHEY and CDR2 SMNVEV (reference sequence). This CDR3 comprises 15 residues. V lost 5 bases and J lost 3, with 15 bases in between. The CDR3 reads CASSPRRGRTDTQYF. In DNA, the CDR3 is TGTGCCAGCAGTCCCAGGAGGGGTAGGACAGATACGCAGTATTTT.

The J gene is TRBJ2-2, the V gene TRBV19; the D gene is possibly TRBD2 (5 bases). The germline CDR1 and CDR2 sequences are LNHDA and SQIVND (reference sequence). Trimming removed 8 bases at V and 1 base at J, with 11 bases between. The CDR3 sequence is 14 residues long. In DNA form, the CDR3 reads TGTGCCAGTTCCCTGGACTTGAACACCGGGGAGCTGTTTTTT. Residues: CASSLDLNTGELFF. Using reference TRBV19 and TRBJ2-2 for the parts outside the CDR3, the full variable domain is DGGITQSPKYLFRKEGQNVTLSCEQNLNHDAMYWYRQDPGQGLRLIYYSQIVNDFQKGDIAEGYSVSREKKESFPLTVTSAQKNPTAFYLCASSLDLNTGELFFGEGSRLTVL.

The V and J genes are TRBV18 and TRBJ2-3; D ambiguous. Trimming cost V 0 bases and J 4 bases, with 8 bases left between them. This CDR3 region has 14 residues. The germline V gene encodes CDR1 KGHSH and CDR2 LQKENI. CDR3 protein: CASSPPSFSDTQYF. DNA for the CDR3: TGTGCCAGCTCACCACCGTCCTTCTCAGATACGCAGTATTTT.

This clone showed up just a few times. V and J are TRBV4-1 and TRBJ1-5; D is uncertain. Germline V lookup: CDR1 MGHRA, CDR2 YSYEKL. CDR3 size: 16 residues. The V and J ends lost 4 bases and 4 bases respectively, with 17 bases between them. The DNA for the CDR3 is TGCGCCAGCAGCCCTCCCGGGCCACCGGGGAATCAGCCCCAGCATTTT. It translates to CASSPPGPPGNQPQHF.

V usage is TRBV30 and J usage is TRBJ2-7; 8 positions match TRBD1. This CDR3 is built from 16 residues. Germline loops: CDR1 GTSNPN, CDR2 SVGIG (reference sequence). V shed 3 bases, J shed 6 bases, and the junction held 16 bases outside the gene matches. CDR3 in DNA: TGTGCCTGGAGCGGACAGGGACCACTTCTATTAGGCGAGCAGTACTTC. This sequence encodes CAWSGQGPLLLGEQYF.

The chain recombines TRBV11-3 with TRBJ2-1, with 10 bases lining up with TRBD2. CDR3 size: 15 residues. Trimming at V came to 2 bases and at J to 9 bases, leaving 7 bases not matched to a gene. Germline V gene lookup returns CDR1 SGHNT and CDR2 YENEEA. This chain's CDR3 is CASSLNLAGVGEQFF. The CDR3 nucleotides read TGTGCCAGCAGCTTAAACCTAGCGGGGGTCGGTGAGCAGTTCTTC.

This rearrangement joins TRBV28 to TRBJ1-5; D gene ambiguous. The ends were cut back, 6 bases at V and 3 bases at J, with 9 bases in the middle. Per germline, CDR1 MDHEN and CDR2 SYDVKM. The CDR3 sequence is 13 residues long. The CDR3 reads CASRTSTNQPQHF. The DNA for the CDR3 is TGTGCCAGCAGGACAAGCACCAATCAGCCCCAGCATTTT.

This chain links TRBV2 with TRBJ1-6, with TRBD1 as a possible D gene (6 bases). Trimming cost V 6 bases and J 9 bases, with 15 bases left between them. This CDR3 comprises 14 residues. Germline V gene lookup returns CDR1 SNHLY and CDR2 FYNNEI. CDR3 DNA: TGTGCCAGCAGGGTATTACAGGGCGCTTCACCCCTCCACTTT. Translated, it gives CASRVLQGASPLHF.

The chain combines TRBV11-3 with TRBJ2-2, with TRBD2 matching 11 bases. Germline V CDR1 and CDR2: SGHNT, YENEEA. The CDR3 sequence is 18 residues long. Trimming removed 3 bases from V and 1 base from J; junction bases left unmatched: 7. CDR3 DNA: TGTGCCAGCAGCTTGGGACTAGCGGTGCATGTGAACACCGGGGAGCTGTTTTTT. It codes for CASSLGLAVHVNTGELFF.

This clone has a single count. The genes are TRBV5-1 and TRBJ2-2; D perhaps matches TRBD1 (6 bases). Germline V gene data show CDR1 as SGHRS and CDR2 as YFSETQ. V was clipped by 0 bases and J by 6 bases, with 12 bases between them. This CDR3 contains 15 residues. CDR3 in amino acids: CASSLDGGASGELFF. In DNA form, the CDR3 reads TGCGCCAGCAGCTTGGATGGGGGCGCCTCCGGGGAGCTGTTTTTT.

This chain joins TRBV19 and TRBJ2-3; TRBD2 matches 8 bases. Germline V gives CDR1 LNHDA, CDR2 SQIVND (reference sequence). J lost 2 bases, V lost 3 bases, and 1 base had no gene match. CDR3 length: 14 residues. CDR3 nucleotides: TGTGCCAGTAGTATTAGCGGGGTCACAGATACGCAGTATTTT. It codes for CASSISGVTDTQYF.

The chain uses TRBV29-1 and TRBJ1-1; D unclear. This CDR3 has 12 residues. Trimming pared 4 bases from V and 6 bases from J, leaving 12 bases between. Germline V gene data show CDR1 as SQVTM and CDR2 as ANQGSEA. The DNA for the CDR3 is TGCAGCGTTGGGCAGTCCCCAGCTGAAGCTTTCTTT. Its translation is CSVGQSPAEAFF. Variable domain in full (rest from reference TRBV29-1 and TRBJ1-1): SAVISQKPSRDICQRGTSLTIQCQVDSQVTMMFWYRQQPGQSLTLIATANQGSEATYESGFVIDKFPISRPNLTFSTLTVSNMSPEDSSIYLCSVGQSPAEAFFGQGTRLTVV.

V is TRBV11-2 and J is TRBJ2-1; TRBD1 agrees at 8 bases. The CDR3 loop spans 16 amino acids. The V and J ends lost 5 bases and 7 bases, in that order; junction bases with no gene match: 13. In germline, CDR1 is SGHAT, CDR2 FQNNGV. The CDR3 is CASSNVRQGLHNEQFF. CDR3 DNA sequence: TGTGCCAGCAGCAACGTCCGACAGGGGCTCCATAATGAGCAGTTCTTC.

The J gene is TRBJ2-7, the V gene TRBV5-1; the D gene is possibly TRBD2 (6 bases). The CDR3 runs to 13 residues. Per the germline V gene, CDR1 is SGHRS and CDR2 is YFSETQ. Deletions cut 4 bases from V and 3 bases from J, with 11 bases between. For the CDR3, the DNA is TGCGCCAGCAGCACGGGAGACTACTACGAGCAGTACTTC. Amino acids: CASSTGDYYEQYF.

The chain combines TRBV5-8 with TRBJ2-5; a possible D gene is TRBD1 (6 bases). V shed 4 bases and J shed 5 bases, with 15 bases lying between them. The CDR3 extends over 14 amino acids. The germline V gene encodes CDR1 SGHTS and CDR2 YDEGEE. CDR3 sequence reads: CASSQFGGQETQYF. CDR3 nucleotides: TGTGCCAGCAGCCAGTTTGGGGGCCAGGAGACCCAGTACTTC.

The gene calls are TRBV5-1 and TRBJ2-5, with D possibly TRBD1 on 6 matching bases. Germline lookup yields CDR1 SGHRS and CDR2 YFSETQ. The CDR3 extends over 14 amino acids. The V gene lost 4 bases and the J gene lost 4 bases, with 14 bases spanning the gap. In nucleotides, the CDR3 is TGCGCCAGCAGCCAGGGACACACCTTAGAGACCCAGTACTTC. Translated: CASSQGHTLETQYF.

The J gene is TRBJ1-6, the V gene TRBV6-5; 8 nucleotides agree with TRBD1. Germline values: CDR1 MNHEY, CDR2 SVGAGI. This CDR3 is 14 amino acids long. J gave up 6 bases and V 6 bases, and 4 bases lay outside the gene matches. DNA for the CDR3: TGTGCCAGCAGCGAGGGACAGGCTAATTCACCCCTCCACTTT. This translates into CASSEGQANSPLHF.

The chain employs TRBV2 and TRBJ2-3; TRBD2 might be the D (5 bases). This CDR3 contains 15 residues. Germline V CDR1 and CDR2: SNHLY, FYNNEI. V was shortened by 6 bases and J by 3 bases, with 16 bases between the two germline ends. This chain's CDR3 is CASSPSVALTDTQYF. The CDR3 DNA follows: TGTGCCAGCAGCCCATCGGTAGCGTTAACAGATACGCAGTATTTT. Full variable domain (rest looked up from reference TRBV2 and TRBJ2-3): EPEVTQTPSHQVTQMGQEVILRCVPISNHLYFYWYRQILGQKVEFLVSFYNNEISEKSEIFDDQFSVERPDGSNFTLKIRSTKLEDSAMYFCASSPSVALTDTQYFGPGTRLTVL.

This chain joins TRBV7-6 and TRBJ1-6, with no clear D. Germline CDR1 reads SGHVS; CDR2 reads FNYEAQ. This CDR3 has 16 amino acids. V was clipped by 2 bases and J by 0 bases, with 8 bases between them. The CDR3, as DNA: TGTGCCAGCAGCTTAATGTCGAGCTCCTATAATTCACCCCTCCACTTT. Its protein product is CASSLMSSSYNSPLHF. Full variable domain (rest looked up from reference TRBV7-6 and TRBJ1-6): GAGVSQSPRYKVTKRGQDVALRCDPISGHVSLYWYRQALGQGPEFLTYFNYEAQQDKSGLPNDRFSAERPEGSISTLTIQRTEQRDSAMYRCASSLMSSSYNSPLHFGNGTRLTVT.

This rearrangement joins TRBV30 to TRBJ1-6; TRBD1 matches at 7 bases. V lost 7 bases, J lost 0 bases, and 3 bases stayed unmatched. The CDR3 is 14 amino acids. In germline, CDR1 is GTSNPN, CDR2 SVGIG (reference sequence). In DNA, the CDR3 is TGTGCCTCACAGGGGCTCTCCTATAATTCACCCCTCCACTTT. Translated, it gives CASQGLSYNSPLHF. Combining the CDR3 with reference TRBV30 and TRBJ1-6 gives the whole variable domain SQTIHQWPATLVQPVGSPLSLECTVEGTSNPNLYWYRQAAGRGLQLLFYSVGIGQISSEVPQNLSASRPQDRQFILSSKKLLLSDSGFYLCASQGLSYNSPLHFGNGTRLTVT.

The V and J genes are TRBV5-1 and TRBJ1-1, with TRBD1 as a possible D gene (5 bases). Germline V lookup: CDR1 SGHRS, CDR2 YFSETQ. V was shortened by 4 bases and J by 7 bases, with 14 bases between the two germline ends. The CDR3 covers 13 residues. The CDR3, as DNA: TGCGCCAGCAGCCGAGACAGCCAACTTGAAGCTTTCTTT. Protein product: CASSRDSQLEAFF. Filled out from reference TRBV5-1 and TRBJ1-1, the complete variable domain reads KAGVTQTPRYLIKTRGQQVTLSCSPISGHRSVSWYQQTPGQGLQFLFEYFSETQRNKGNFPGRFSGRQFSNSRSEMNVSTLELGDSALYLCASSRDSQLEAFFGQGTRLTVV.